Listed below are T cell receptor beta chains from one sample, sequenced in a study of T-cell memory formation after mild COVID-19. TCRdb processed the 5' RACE reads anew with MiXCR; each CDR3 protein has one entry. The table includes 350,000 or so distinct CDR3 sequences, roughly 19% detected once. Sequencing was performed on PBMCs or a T cell subset sorted from them (not recorded which). Receptors originate from a man aged 18 to 29 who had mild COVID-19 (a few samples of this study predate the infection). Cell type and time point are not known. Both conserved end residues are part of each CDR3. A D gene is named only where the DNA matches it firmly. The listing skips clone size in some rows; elsewhere it reads once, few, many or a size class.

clone_size j_call v_call d_call cdr3_aa cdr3_nt
. TRBJ1-1 TRBV20-1 . CSVSGLTEAFF TGCAGTGTGTCGGGGCTAACTGAAGCTTTCTTT
. TRBJ2-1 TRBV15 . CATSRGYGDNEQFF TGTGCCACCAGCAGAGGGTACGGAGACAATGAGCAGTTCTTC
few TRBJ1-2 TRBV29-1 . CSARLSANYGYTF TGCAGCGCACGGCTCTCCGCTAACTATGGCTACACCTTC
. TRBJ1-5 TRBV6-2/TRBV6-3 TRBD1 CASTGQGHQPQHF TGTGCCAGCACAGGACAGGGGCATCAGCCCCAGCATTTT
. TRBJ1-6 TRBV6-5 TRBD1 CASSRTGFQDSPLHF TGTGCCAGCAGTAGGACAGGGTTCCAAGATTCACCCCTCCACTTT
. TRBJ2-1 TRBV12-3/TRBV12-4 . CASSFGGGLNEQFF TGTGCCAGCAGTTTTGGCGGGGGCCTCAATGAGCAGTTCTTC
. TRBJ2-5 TRBV19 TRBD2 CASSMGLQETQYF TGTGCCAGTAGTATGGGACTACAAGAGACCCAGTACTTC
few TRBJ1-4 TRBV7-9 TRBD1 CASSFAGGEKLFF TGTGCCAGCAGCTTCGCAGGGGGAGAAAAACTGTTTTTT
few TRBJ2-1 TRBV12-3/TRBV12-4 . CASILGDWRYNEQFF TGTGCCAGCATCTTAGGGGACTGGCGATACAATGAGCAGTTCTTC
few TRBJ1-1 TRBV11-2 . CASRHTGTEAFF TGTGCCAGCAGACATACGGGGACTGAAGCTTTCTTT
. TRBJ2-1 TRBV3-1 TRBD2 CASSPREGLNEQFF TGTGCCAGCAGCCCGAGGGAGGGTTTGAATGAGCAGTTCTTC
few TRBJ1-2 TRBV7-9 . CASSLDDSFYGYTF TGTGCCAGCAGCTTAGATGACAGCTTCTATGGCTACACCTTC
. TRBJ2-1 TRBV12-5 . CASGRGSSYNEQFF TGTGCTAGTGGTCGTGGTAGCTCCTACAATGAGCAGTTCTTC
few TRBJ2-7 TRBV7-6 . CASSPEVGAREQYF TGTGCCAGCAGCCCCGAGGTTGGGGCGAGAGAGCAGTACTTC
. TRBJ1-4 TRBV5-6 . CASSSWDGGASLREKLFF TGTGCCAGCAGTTCCTGGGATGGAGGGGCTTCCCTTCGGGAAAAACTGTTTTTT
. TRBJ1-2 TRBV7-6 . CASSLHEGSNYGYTF TGTGCCAGCAGCTTACATGAGGGATCTAACTATGGCTACACCTTC
. TRBJ2-1 TRBV12-5 . CASGTPQVGEQFF TGTGCTAGTGGGACCCCCCAGGTGGGTGAGCAGTTCTTC
many TRBJ2-1 TRBV7-2 . CASSSRGDPEGLNEQFF TGTGCCAGCAGCTCTAGGGGGGACCCGGAGGGGCTCAATGAGCAGTTCTTC
few TRBJ2-7 TRBV7-9 . CASSLWGHEQYF TGTGCCAGCAGCTTATGGGGCCACGAGCAGTACTTC
. TRBJ1-4 TRBV20-1 TRBD1 CSATDRGTNEKLFF TGCAGTGCTACAGACAGGGGCACTAATGAAAAACTGTTTTTT
. TRBJ2-3 TRBV6-1 TRBD1 CASSEGQFTDTQYF TGTGCCAGCAGTGAGGGACAGTTCACAGATACGCAGTATTTT
. TRBJ2-6 TRBV10-3 TRBD1 CAISDSGGDGANVLTF TGTGCCATCAGTGATTCAGGGGGTGATGGGGCCAACGTCCTGACTTTC
few TRBJ2-5 TRBV20-1 . CSARKVGGLQETQYF TGCAGTGCTAGAAAGGTGGGGGGACTCCAAGAGACCCAGTACTTC
. TRBJ1-1 TRBV5-1 . CASYPLEGWGTEAFF TGCGCCAGCTACCCATTGGAGGGATGGGGAACTGAAGCTTTCTTT
. TRBJ2-1 TRBV7-6 TRBD2 CASSLSGGANEQFF TGTGCCAGCAGCTTAAGCGGGGGGGCCAATGAGCAGTTCTTC